This TCR beta chain comes out of a study of CXCR3-negative and CXCR3-positive naive CD8 T cells. The overall study: Each library gave roughly 1.4 +/- 0.3 million of around 140 million TRB reads.

Within the CD8+ T cell compartment, naive cells were CD45RO-CCR7+CD27+CD95-. About this clonotype: The antigen is not known.

The CDR3 has 15 amino acids. In germline, CDR1 is SGHKS, CDR2 YYEKEE (reference sequence). The authors made the TRB cDNA libraries by 5' RACE using UMI labels. TCRdb re-called the 5' RACE reads and catalogs CDR3 proteins one per entry, DNA excluded. The specimen's table records over 100,000 distinct CDR3 sequences. Findings of the study overall: Naive subsets did not differ in surface CD5, and the authors estimated TCR strength using properties of the TRB CDR3.

The clonotype originates from a human donor in good health. Some clones in this sample may be carry-over from other donors' samples. The specimen sequenced was naive CXCR3- CD8+ T cells from blood. Subset reported: CD45RO-CCR7+CD27+CD95- naive CD8+ T cells lacking CXCR3 (TNR3-). V usage is TRBV5-5 and J usage is TRBJ2-5; there is no DNA to check the TCRdb D call of TRBD1. CDR3 amino acids: CASSLEDGAFGTQYF.